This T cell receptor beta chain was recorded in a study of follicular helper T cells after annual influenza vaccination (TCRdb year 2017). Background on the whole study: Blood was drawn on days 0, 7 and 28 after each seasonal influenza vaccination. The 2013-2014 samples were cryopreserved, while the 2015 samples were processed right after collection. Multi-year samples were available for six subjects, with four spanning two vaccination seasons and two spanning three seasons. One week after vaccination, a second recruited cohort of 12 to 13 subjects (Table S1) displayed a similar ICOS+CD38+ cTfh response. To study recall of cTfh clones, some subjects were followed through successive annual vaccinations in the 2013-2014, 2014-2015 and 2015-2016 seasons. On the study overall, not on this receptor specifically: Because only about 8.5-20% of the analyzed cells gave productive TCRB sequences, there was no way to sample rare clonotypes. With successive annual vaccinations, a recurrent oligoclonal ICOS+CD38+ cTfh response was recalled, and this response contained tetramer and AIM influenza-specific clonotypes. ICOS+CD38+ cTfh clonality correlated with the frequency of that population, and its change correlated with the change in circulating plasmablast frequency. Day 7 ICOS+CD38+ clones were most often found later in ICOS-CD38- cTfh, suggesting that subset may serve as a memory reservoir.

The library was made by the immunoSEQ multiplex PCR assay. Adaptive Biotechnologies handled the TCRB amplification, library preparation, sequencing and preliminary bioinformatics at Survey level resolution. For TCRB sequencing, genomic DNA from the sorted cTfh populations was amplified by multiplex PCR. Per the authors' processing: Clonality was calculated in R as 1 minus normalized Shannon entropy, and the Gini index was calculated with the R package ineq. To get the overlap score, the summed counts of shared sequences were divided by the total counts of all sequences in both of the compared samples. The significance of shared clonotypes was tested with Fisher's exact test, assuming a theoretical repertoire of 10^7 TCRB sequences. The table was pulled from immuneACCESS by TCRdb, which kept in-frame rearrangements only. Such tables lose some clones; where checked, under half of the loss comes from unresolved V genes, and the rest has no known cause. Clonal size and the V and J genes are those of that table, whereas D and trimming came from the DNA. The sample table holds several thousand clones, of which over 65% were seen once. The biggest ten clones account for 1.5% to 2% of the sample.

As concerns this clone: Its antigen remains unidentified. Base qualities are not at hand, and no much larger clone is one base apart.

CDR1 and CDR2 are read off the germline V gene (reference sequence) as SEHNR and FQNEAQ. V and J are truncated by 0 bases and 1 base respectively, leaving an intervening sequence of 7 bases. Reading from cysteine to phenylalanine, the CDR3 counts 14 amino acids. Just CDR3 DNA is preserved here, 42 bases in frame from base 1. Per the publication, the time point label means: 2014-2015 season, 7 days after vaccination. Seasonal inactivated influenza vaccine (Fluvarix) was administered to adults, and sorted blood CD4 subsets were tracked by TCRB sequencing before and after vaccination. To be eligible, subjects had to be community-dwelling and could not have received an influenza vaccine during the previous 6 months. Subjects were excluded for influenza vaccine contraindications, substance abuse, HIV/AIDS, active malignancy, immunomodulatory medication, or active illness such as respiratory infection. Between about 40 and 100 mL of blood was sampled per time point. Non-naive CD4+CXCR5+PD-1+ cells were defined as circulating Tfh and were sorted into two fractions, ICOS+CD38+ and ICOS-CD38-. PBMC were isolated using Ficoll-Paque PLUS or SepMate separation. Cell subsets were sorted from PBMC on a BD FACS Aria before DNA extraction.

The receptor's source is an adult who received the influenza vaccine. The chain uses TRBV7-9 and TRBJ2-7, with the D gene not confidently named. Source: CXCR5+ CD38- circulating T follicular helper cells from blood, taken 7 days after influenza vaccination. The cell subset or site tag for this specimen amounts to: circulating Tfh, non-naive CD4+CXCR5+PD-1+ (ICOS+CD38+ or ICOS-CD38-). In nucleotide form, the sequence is TGTGCCAGCAGCTTAGCGCCTGAGTCCTACGAGCAGTACTTC. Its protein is CASSLAPESYEQYF.